These 3 T cell receptor beta chains were all obtained from the same sample, sequenced in a study of cytotoxic CD8 clonotypes in ibrutinib-treated CLL. The method was immunoSEQ multiplex PCR; TCRdb's version includes in-frame clones alone and lacks a portion of them. The table lists approximately 300,000 clones, approximately 80% of them singletons. Here the sequenced sample was PBMCs, taken before ibrutinib treatment. These receptor sequences come from a human donor with chronic lymphocytic leukemia.

This chain's CDR3 is CASSYIRPTTGELFF. In DNA, the CDR3 is TGTGCCAGCAGTTACATCCGGCCGACCACCGGGGAGCTGTTTTTT. V is TRBV6-6 and J is TRBJ2-2; D remains unclear. The V gene lost 2 bases and the J gene lost 4 bases, with 11 bases spanning the gap. The CDR3 length is 15 residues. Germline V gene data show CDR1 as MNHNY and CDR2 as SVGAGI (reference sequence).

The chain joins TRBV9 to TRBJ2-1, with 8 bases identical to TRBD2. J lost 6 bases, V lost 0 bases, and 14 bases had no gene match. There are 18 residues in the CDR3. In germline, CDR1 is SGDLS, CDR2 YYNGEE. The CDR3 spells CASSVVAGGGRYTNEQFF. CDR3 sequence (DNA): TGTGCCAGCAGCGTAGTCGCGGGGGGAGGTAGGTATACCAATGAGCAGTTCTTC.

The rearrangement joins TRBV7-9 to TRBJ2-7, with D possibly matching TRBD1 (5 bases). Germline loops: CDR1 SEHNR, CDR2 FQNEAQ (reference sequence). This CDR3 has 15 residues. V lost 1 base and J lost 5, with 15 bases in between. CDR3 sequence reads: CASSLVASGSDEQYF. The CDR3 DNA reads as TGTGCCAGCAGCTTAGTAGCATCAGGGTCCGACGAGCAGTACTTC.